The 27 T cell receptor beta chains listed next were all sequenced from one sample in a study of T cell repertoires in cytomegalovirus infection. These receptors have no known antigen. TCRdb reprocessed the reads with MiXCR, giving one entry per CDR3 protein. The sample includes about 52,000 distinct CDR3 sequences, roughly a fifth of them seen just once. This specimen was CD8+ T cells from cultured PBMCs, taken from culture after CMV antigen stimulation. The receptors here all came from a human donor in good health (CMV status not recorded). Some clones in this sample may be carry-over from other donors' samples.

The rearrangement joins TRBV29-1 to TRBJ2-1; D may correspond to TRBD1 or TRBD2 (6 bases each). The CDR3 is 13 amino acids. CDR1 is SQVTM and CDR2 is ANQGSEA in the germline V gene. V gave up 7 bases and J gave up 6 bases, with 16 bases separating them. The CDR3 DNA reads TGCAGCGCAAGCGCCCCGGGGGCCAATGAGCAGTTCTTC. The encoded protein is CSASAPGANEQFF.

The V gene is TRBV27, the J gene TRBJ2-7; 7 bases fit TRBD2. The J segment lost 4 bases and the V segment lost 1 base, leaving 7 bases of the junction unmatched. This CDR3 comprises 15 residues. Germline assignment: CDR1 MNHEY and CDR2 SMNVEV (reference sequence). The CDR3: CASSLYGGSPYEQYF. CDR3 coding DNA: TGTGCCAGCAGTTTATACGGGGGGTCCCCTTACGAGCAGTACTTC.

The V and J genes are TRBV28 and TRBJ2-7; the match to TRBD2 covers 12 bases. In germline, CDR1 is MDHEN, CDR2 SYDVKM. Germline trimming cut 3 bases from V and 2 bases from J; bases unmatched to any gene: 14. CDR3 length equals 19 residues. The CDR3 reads CASSFLLTSGGLVPYEQYF. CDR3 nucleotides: TGTGCCAGCAGTTTCCTCCTGACTAGCGGGGGCCTGGTTCCCTACGAGCAGTACTTC.

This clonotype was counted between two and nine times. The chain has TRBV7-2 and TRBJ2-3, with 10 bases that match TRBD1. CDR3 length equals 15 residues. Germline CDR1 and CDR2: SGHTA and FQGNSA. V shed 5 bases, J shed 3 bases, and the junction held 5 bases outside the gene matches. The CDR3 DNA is TGTGCCAGCAGCGATGACAGGGGGCTAACAGATACGCAGTATTTT. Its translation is CASSDDRGLTDTQYF.

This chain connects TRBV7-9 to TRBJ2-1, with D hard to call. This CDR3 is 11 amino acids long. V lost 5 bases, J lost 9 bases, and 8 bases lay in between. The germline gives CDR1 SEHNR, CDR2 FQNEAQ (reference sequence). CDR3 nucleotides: TGTGCCAGCAGCCACGGACCTGAGCAGTTCTTC. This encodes CASSHGPEQFF.

The CDR3 sequence is CASSLAGTGEEQFF. In DNA, the CDR3 is TGTGCCAGCAGCTTGGCCGGGACAGGGGAAGAGCAGTTCTTC. This rearrangement joins TRBV5-6 to TRBJ2-1, with 10 bases fitting TRBD1. Unmatched junction bases numbered 4, after V lost 0 bases and J lost 10 bases. Germline CDR1 is SGHDT and CDR2 is YYEEEE. This CDR3 has 14 amino acids.

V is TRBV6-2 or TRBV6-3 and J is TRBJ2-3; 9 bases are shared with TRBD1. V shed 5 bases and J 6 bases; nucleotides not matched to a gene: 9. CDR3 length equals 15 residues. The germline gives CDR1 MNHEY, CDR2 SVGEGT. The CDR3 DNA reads TGTGCCAGCAGTGACCGGGACAGGGATTTGGATACGCAGTATTTT. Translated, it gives CASSDRDRDLDTQYF.

The CDR3 sequence is CASSSWDSSSEAFF. The CDR3 nucleotides are TGTGCCAGCAGCTCTTGGGACAGTTCGTCTGAAGCTTTCTTT. The rearrangement uses TRBV7-9 and TRBJ1-1; 7 bases fit TRBD1. The CDR3 has 14 amino acids. Germline CDR1 SEHNR, CDR2 FQNEAQ (reference sequence). V dropped 4 bases and J dropped 6; count of bases not matched to a gene: 8.

The CDR3 reads CASSEMGTLYEQYF. The DNA for the CDR3 is TGTGCCAGCAGTGAAATGGGCACCCTCTACGAGCAGTACTTC. The chain employs TRBV6-1 and TRBJ2-7; D not resolved. V lost 2 bases and J lost 3, with 11 bases in between. The CDR3 extends over 14 amino acids. From germline, CDR1 is MNHNS and CDR2 SASEGT.

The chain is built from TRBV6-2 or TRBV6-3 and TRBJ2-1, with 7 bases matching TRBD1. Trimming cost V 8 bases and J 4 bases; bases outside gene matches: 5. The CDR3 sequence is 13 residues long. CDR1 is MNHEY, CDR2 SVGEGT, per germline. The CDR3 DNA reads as TGTGCCAGCCGGACAGGTTATTACAATGAGCAGTTCTTC. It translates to CASRTGYYNEQFF.

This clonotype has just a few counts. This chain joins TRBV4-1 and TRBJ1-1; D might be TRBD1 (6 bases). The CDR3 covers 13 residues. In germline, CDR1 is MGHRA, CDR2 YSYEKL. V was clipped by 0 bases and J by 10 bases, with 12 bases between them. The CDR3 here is CASSQERGLGAFF. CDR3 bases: TGCGCCAGCAGCCAAGAGCGGGGGCTGGGAGCTTTCTTT.

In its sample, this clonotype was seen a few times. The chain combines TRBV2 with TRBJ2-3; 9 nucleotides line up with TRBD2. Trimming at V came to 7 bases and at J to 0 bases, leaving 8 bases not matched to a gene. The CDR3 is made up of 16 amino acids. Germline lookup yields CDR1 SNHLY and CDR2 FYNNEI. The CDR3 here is CASKGGAGGSTDTQYF. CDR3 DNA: TGTGCCAGCAAGGGCGGTGCGGGGGGGAGCACAGATACGCAGTATTTT. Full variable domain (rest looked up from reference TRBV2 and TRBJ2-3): EPEVTQTPSHQVTQMGQEVILRCVPISNHLYFYWYRQILGQKVEFLVSFYNNEISEKSEIFDDQFSVERPDGSNFTLKIRSTKLEDSAMYFCASKGGAGGSTDTQYFGPGTRLTVL.

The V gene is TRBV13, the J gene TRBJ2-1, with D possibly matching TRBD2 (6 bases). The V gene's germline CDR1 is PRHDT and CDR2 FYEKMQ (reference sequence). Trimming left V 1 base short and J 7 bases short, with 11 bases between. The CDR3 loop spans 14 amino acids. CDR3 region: CASSLAGELNEQFF. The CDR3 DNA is TGTGCCAGCAGCTTAGCGGGGGAGTTGAATGAGCAGTTCTTC.

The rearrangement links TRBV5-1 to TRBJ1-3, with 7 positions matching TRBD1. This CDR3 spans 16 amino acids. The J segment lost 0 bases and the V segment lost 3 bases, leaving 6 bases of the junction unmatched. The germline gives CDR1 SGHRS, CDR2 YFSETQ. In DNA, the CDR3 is TGCGCCAGCAGCTCTCAGACAGGGCGCTCTGGAAACACCATATATTTT. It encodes CASSSQTGRSGNTIYF.

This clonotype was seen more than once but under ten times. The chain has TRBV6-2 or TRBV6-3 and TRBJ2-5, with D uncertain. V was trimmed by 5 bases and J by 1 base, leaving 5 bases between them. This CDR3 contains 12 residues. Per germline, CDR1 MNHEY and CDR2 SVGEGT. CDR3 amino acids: CASSKGQETQYF. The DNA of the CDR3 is TGTGCCAGCAGTAAAGGCCAAGAGACCCAGTACTTC.

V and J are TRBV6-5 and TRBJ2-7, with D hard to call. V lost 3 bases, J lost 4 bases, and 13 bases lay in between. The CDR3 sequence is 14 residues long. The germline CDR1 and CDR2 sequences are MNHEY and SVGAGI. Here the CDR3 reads CASSYARRPYEQYF. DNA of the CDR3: TGTGCCAGCAGTTATGCCAGACGCCCTTACGAGCAGTACTTC.

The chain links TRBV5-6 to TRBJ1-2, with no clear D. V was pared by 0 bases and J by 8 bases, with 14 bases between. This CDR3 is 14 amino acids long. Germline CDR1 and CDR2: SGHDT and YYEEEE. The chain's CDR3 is CASSLVMALVGYTF. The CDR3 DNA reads TGTGCCAGCAGCTTGGTCATGGCTCTCGTGGGCTACACCTTC.

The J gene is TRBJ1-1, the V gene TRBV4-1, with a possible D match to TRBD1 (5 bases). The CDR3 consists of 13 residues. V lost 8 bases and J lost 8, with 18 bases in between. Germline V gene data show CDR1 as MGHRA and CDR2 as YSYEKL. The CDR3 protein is CASGEITGGEAFF. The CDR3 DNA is TGCGCCAGCGGAGAAATAACCGGGGGAGAAGCTTTCTTT.

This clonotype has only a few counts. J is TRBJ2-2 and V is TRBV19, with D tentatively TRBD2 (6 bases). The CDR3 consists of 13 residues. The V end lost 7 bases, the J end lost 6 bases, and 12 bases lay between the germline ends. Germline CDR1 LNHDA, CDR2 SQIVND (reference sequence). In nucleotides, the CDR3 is TGTGCCAGTACCACATCGGGGGCCGGGGAGCTGTTTTTT. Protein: CASTTSGAGELFF.

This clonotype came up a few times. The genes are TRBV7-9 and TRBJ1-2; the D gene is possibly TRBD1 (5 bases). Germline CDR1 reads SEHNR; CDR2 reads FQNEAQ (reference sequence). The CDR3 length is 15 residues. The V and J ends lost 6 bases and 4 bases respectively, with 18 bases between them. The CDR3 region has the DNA TGTGCCAGCAGTTACGGGGACGGAACCTTCTATGGCTACACCTTC. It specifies CASSYGDGTFYGYTF. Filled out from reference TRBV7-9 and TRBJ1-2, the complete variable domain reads DTGVSQNPRHKITKRGQNVTFRCDPISEHNRLYWYRQTLGQGPEFLTYFQNEAQLEKSRLLSDRFSAERPKGSFSTLEIQRTEQGDSAMYLCASSYGDGTFYGYTFGSGTRLTVV.

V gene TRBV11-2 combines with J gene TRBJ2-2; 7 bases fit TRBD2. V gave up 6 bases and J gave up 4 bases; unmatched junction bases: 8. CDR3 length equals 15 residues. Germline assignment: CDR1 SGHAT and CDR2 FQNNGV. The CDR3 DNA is TGTGCCAGCAGGGGAGGGCTAGCGGTCACCGGGGAGCTGTTTTTT. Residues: CASRGGLAVTGELFF. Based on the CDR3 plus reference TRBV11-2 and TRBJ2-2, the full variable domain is EAGVAQSPRYKIIEKRQSVAFWCNPISGHATLYWYQQILGQGPKLLIQFQNNGVVDDSQLPKDRFSAERLKGVDSTLKIQPAKLEDSAVYLCASRGGLAVTGELFFGEGSRLTVL.

CDR3 loop: CASGTGPYEQYF. The CDR3 DNA reads TGTGCCAGCGGAACAGGGCCCTACGAGCAGTACTTC. The chain joins TRBV7-9 to TRBJ2-7; possibly TRBD1 for D (6 bases). Between the trimmed V and J ends, which lost 8 bases and 2 bases, there was a span of 10 bases. The CDR3 contains 12 residues. The germline V gene encodes CDR1 SEHNR and CDR2 FQNEAQ (reference sequence).

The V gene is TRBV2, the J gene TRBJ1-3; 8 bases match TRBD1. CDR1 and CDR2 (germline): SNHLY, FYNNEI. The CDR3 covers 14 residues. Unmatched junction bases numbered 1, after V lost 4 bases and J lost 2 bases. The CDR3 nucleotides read TGTGCCAGCAGTGGGGACAGGACTGGAAACACCATATATTTT. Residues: CASSGDRTGNTIYF.

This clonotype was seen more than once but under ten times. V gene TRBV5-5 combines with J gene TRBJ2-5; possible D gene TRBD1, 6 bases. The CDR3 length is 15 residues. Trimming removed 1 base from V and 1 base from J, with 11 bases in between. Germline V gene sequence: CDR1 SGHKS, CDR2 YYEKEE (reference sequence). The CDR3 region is CASSLTSGAQETQYF. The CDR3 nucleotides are TGTGCCAGCAGCTTGACCTCAGGGGCCCAAGAGACCCAGTACTTC.

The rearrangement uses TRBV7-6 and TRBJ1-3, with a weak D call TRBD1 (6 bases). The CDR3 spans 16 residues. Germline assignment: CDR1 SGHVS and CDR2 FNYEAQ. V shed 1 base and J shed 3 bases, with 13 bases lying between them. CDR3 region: CASSLVAGDGGNTIYF. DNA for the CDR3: TGTGCCAGCAGCTTAGTTGCAGGGGACGGTGGAAACACCATATATTTT.

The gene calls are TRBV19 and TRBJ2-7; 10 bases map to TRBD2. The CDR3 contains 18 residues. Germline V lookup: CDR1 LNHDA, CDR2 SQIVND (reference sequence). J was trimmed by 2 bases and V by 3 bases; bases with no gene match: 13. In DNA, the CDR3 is TGTGCCAGTAGTATGGAGCGGACTAGCGGATCTCCCCCCTACGAGCAGTACTTC. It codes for CASSMERTSGSPPYEQYF.

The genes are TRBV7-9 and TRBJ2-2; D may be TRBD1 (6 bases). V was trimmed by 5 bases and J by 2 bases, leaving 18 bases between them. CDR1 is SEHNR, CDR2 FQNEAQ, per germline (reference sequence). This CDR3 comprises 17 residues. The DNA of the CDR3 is TGTGCCAGCAGCGCGAACATCGACAGGCGCAACACCGGGGAGCTGTTTTTT. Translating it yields CASSANIDRRNTGELFF. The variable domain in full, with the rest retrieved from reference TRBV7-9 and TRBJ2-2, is DTGVSQNPRHKITKRGQNVTFRCDPISEHNRLYWYRQTLGQGPEFLTYFQNEAQLEKSRLLSDRFSAERPKGSFSTLEIQRTEQGDSAMYLCASSANIDRRNTGELFFGEGSRLTVL.